The 32 T cell receptor beta chains presented below share a single source sample, sequenced in a study of blood T cell repertoires in COVID-19. Sequencing was performed with immunoSEQ multiplex PCR; in TCRdb, only in-frame clones are kept and a portion is missing. The sample yields more than 45,000 clones, 90% seen once. The specimen sequenced was peripheral blood. Receptor source: a man between 65 and 80 years old with acute or convalescent COVID-19.

The V call is TRBV10-3, the J call TRBJ1-6; D uncertain. V was trimmed by 4 bases and J by 9 bases, leaving 13 bases between them. The CDR3 loop spans 14 amino acids. Germline V CDR1 and CDR2: ENHRY, SYGVKD. CDR3 bases: TGTGCCATCAGTGGGACTGGTAATACTTCACCCCTCCACTTT. Its translation: CAISGTGNTSPLHF.

The chain is built from TRBV7-9 and TRBJ1-1; 10 bases are shared with TRBD1. Looked up from germline, CDR1 is SEHNR and CDR2 is FQNEAQ (reference sequence). Losses at the gene ends were 4 bases for V and 2 bases for J; bases not matched to a gene: 7. The CDR3 runs 16 residues. CDR3 bases: TGTGCCAGCAGCTCCTGGACAGGGGGGATAAACACTGAAGCTTTCTTT. Protein product: CASSSWTGGINTEAFF.

This clone was counted between two and nine times. The chain employs TRBV14 and TRBJ1-1; maybe TRBD1 (5 bases). The V end was cut by 0 bases, the J end by 0 bases, with 17 bases between. The germline CDR1 and CDR2 sequences are SGHDN and FVKESK. The CDR3 is made up of 18 amino acids. The CDR3 sequence: CASSQDRSWGGLNTEAFF. The CDR3 bases are TGTGCCAGCAGCCAAGATCGGTCATGGGGGGGATTGAACACTGAAGCTTTCTTT. Full variable domain (missing parts from reference TRBV14 and TRBJ1-1): EAGVTQFPSHSVIEKGQTVTLRCDPISGHDNLYWYRRVMGKEIKFLLHFVKESKQDESGMPNNRFLAERTGGTYSTLKVQPAELEDSGVYFCASSQDRSWGGLNTEAFFGQGTRLTVV.

The V gene is TRBV19, the J gene TRBJ2-7, with 7 positions matching TRBD2. The CDR3 has 15 amino acids. The J segment lost 2 bases and the V segment lost 1 base, leaving 5 bases of the junction unmatched. Germline-derived CDR1 and CDR2 are LNHDA and SQIVND (reference sequence). The CDR3 is CASSIGPGTTYEQYF. The CDR3 nucleotides are TGTGCCAGTAGTATAGGGCCGGGGACTACCTACGAGCAGTACTTC. Supplemented by reference TRBV19 and TRBJ2-7, the full variable domain reads DGGITQSPKYLFRKEGQNVTLSCEQNLNHDAMYWYRQDPGQGLRLIYYSQIVNDFQKGDIAEGYSVSREKKESFPLTVTSAQKNPTAFYLCASSIGPGTTYEQYFGPGTRLTVT.

The chain uses TRBV27 and TRBJ2-2; 7 bases are a match to TRBD2. This CDR3 region has 16 residues. V was pared by 4 bases and J by 1 base, with 6 bases of the junction left unmatched. Germline assignment: CDR1 MNHEY and CDR2 SMNVEV (reference sequence). The CDR3 loop reads CASSYKKRGNTGELFF. In nucleotides, the CDR3 is TGTGCCAGCAGTTATAAGAAGCGGGGGAACACCGGGGAGCTGTTTTTT.

The chain is built from TRBV4-3 and TRBJ2-1; 11 nucleotides line up with TRBD2. CDR1 and CDR2 from the germline V gene are LGHNA and YSLEER. V lost 3 bases and J lost 0; bases outside the gene matches: 4. CDR3 length: 17 amino acids. CDR3 in amino acids: CASSQALAGGSYNEQFF. The CDR3 coding sequence is TGCGCCAGCAGCCAGGCCCTAGCGGGGGGCTCCTACAATGAGCAGTTCTTC.

The chain joins TRBV5-6 to TRBJ2-7; 8 nucleotides line up with TRBD1. Losses at the gene ends were 3 bases for V and 3 bases for J; bases not matched to a gene: 11. Germline CDR1 is SGHDT and CDR2 is YYEEEE. CDR3 length equals 16 residues. CDR3 residues: CASSSGGTGNIYEQYF. In DNA form, the CDR3 reads TGTGCCAGCAGCTCAGGTGGGACAGGAAACATCTACGAGCAGTACTTC.

The chain joins TRBV30 to TRBJ2-3; tentative D call: TRBD2 (7 bases). Trimming stripped 3 bases from V and 6 bases from J, with 22 bases between. Germline CDR1 and CDR2: GTSNPN and SVGIG (reference sequence). The CDR3 is made up of 16 amino acids. In nucleotides, the CDR3 is TGTGCCTGGAGCGTAGAGCCTTACAGGGAGGGGGATACGCAGTATTTT. It is translated as CAWSVEPYREGDTQYF.

This clone has a single count. This chain uses TRBV6-6 with TRBJ1-4; 10 bases line up with TRBD1. CDR3 length: 14 amino acids. The V gene's germline CDR1 is MNHNY and CDR2 SVGAGI (reference sequence). V lost 5 bases, J lost 5 bases, and 2 bases stayed unmatched. This CDR3 is CASSRTGGNEKLFF. The CDR3 DNA follows: TGTGCCAGCAGTCGGACAGGGGGGAATGAAAAACTGTTTTTT.

For the CDR3, the DNA is TGTGCCAGCAGCTTGGGGCAGGGAAGGAATCAGCCCCAGCATTTT. Protein product: CASSLGQGRNQPQHF. The rearrangement links TRBV5-5 to TRBJ1-5, with D tentatively TRBD1 (5 bases). Germline assignment: CDR1 SGHKS and CDR2 YYEKEE (reference sequence). The CDR3 is 15 amino acids. V was pared by 0 bases and J by 4 bases, with 11 bases between.

The V and J genes are TRBV2 and TRBJ1-2; a weak D match, TRBD1 (6 bases). This CDR3 region has 13 residues. Germline CDR1 is SNHLY and CDR2 is FYNNEI. The V gene lost 7 bases and the J gene lost 4 bases, with 13 bases spanning the gap. The CDR3 reads CASIPRGGYGYTF. The CDR3 DNA is TGTGCCAGCATTCCCCGAGGGGGCTATGGCTACACCTTC.

The chain uses TRBV25-1 and TRBJ1-1; 7 bases match TRBD1. The V gene end was trimmed by 3 bases and the J gene end by 1 base; junction bases not matched to a gene: 2. Germline lookup yields CDR1 MGHDK and CDR2 SYGVNS. This CDR3 region has 14 residues. This chain's CDR3 is CASSDRDRNTEAFF. CDR3 nucleotide sequence: TGTGCCAGCAGTGATAGGGACAGGAACACTGAAGCTTTCTTT.

The V and J genes are TRBV27 and TRBJ2-2; D might be TRBD1 (6 bases). Germline CDR1 MNHEY, CDR2 SMNVEV (reference sequence). CDR3 length: 17 residues. V was shortened by 2 bases and J by 0 bases, with 13 bases between the two germline ends. The DNA of the CDR3 is TGTGCCAGCAGTTTAGGGGGCAGGATTGCGAACACCGGGGAGCTGTTTTTT. Encoded protein: CASSLGGRIANTGELFF.

This chain joins TRBV20-1 and TRBJ2-1; TRBD2 agrees at 13 bases. CDR3 length: 19 amino acids. CDR1 DFQATT and CDR2 SNEGSKA come from the germline V gene (reference sequence). The V gene end was trimmed by 3 bases and the J gene end by 0 bases; junction bases not matched to a gene: 11. The CDR3 DNA is TGCAGTGCTAGTGACCGGACAGGACTAGCGGGGGCCTCCTACAATGAGCAGTTCTTC. Translation: CSASDRTGLAGASYNEQFF.

This sequence joins TRBV20-1 and TRBJ1-2; a possible D gene is TRBD1 (5 bases). The ends were cut back, 3 bases at V and 4 bases at J, with 12 bases in the middle. This CDR3 is 13 amino acids long. The germline CDR1 and CDR2 sequences are DFQATT and SNEGSKA (reference sequence). CDR3 amino acids: CSASSETAYGYTF. The DNA of the CDR3 is TGCAGTGCTAGTTCTGAGACAGCCTATGGCTACACCTTC.

J is TRBJ1-3 and V is TRBV5-1, with D possibly matching TRBD1 (6 bases). The CDR3 totals 16 residues. The V and J ends lost 4 bases and 0 bases respectively, with 14 bases between them. Germline CDR1 reads SGHRS; CDR2 reads YFSETQ. The CDR3 DNA is TGCGCCAGCAGCATCGGGACACCCAGCTCTGGAAACACCATATATTTT. Amino acid sequence: CASSIGTPSSGNTIYF.

V usage is TRBV6-5 and J usage is TRBJ2-7; 10 nucleotides match TRBD1. Germline V gene data show CDR1 as MNHEY and CDR2 as SVGAGI. The J segment lost 6 bases and the V segment lost 7 bases, leaving 9 bases of the junction unmatched. The CDR3 has 14 amino acids. The chain's CDR3 is CASKDRGYYREQYF. The CDR3 DNA follows: TGTGCCAGCAAGGACAGGGGGTACTATCGCGAGCAGTACTTC.

The rearrangement links TRBV19 to TRBJ1-1, with D unclear. The V end lost 1 base, the J end lost 5 bases, and 5 bases lay between the germline ends. The CDR3 is 12 amino acids. The germline V gene encodes CDR1 LNHDA and CDR2 SQIVND (reference sequence). CDR3 residues: CASSIGTTEAFF. The CDR3 DNA reads as TGTGCCAGTAGTATAGGGACTACTGAAGCTTTCTTT.

The V call is TRBV27, the J call TRBJ2-2, with a tentative D call TRBD1 (5 bases). The V gene lost 7 bases and the J gene lost 0 bases, with 12 bases spanning the gap. The CDR3 consists of 15 residues. The germline CDR1 and CDR2 sequences are MNHEY and SMNVEV (reference sequence). The CDR3 coding sequence is TGTGCCAGCACAGGGTTTGTCTCGAACACCGGGGAGCTGTTTTTT. This translates into CASTGFVSNTGELFF.

The chain joins TRBV19 to TRBJ1-5; 9 nucleotides match TRBD1. The V and J ends lost 4 bases and 6 bases, in that order; junction bases with no gene match: 4. The CDR3 spans 14 residues. Germline assignment: CDR1 LNHDA and CDR2 SQIVND (reference sequence). As DNA, the CDR3 is TGTGCCAGTAGTACCACAGGGGGCGGTCAGCCCCAGCATTTT. Its protein product is CASSTTGGGQPQHF.

The gene calls are TRBV5-4 and TRBJ1-2, with unresolved D. Deletions cut 0 bases from V and 3 bases from J, with 6 bases between. The CDR3 spans 13 residues. Looked up from germline, CDR1 is SGHNT and CDR2 is YYREEE (reference sequence). Here the CDR3 DNA reads TGTGCCAGCAGCTTGGTGGACTACTATGGCTACACCTTC. Translation: CASSLVDYYGYTF.

The chain is built from TRBV5-5 and TRBJ1-2; TRBD1 aligns across 8 bases. The trim removed 3 bases at V and 0 bases at J, leaving 4 bases unmatched. The CDR3 spans 15 residues. The germline V gene encodes CDR1 SGHKS and CDR2 YYEKEE (reference sequence). In nucleotides, the CDR3 is TGTGCCAGCAGCTCGGGACAGGAGACTAACTATGGCTACACCTTC. It codes for CASSSGQETNYGYTF.

V gene TRBV19 combines with J gene TRBJ1-1, with D uncertain. The ends were cut back, 2 bases at V and 2 bases at J, with 6 bases in the middle. From germline, CDR1 is LNHDA and CDR2 SQIVND (reference sequence). The CDR3 is made up of 13 amino acids. CDR3: CASSIQVNTEAFF. In nucleotides, the CDR3 is TGTGCCAGTAGTATACAGGTTAACACTGAAGCTTTCTTT. Full variable domain (missing parts from reference TRBV19 and TRBJ1-1): DGGITQSPKYLFRKEGQNVTLSCEQNLNHDAMYWYRQDPGQGLRLIYYSQIVNDFQKGDIAEGYSVSREKKESFPLTVTSAQKNPTAFYLCASSIQVNTEAFFGQGTRLTVV.

The chain couples TRBV6-5 to TRBJ1-2; 10 nucleotides align to TRBD1. Germline loops: CDR1 MNHEY, CDR2 SVGAGI. The J segment lost 2 bases and the V segment lost 5 bases, leaving 5 bases of the junction unmatched. This CDR3 has 15 residues. The DNA of the CDR3 is TGTGCCAGCAGTACCCGGGACAGGGGAAACTATGGCTACACCTTC. Its translation: CASSTRDRGNYGYTF.

The chain couples TRBV2 to TRBJ1-6, with D possibly being TRBD1 (5 bases). Germline assignment: CDR1 SNHLY and CDR2 FYNNEI. V lost 4 bases and J lost 10, with 17 bases in between. The CDR3 has 15 residues. The CDR3 coding sequence is TGTGCCAGCAGTGGTTGGGCCGGGGGGATCTCACCCCTCCACTTT. Translated: CASSGWAGGISPLHF. The whole variable domain, remainder taken from reference TRBV2 and TRBJ1-6, is EPEVTQTPSHQVTQMGQEVILRCVPISNHLYFYWYRQILGQKVEFLVSFYNNEISEKSEIFDDQFSVERPDGSNFTLKIRSTKLEDSAMYFCASSGWAGGISPLHFGNGTRLTVT.

The chain links TRBV7-3 to TRBJ2-2; D may be TRBD1 (6 bases). This CDR3 is built from 12 residues. The V end lost 3 bases, the J end lost 9 bases, and 8 bases lay between the germline ends. Germline assignment: CDR1 SGHTA and CDR2 FQGTGA. The CDR3 region is CASSFGGRELFF. The CDR3 nucleotides read TGTGCCAGCAGCTTTGGGGGCAGGGAGCTGTTTTTT.

The gene calls are TRBV7-2 and TRBJ1-2; 7 bases are a match to TRBD1. Trimming cost V 5 bases and J 4 bases; bases outside gene matches: 10. The CDR3 extends over 15 amino acids. Germline CDR1 reads SGHTA; CDR2 reads FQGNSA. This CDR3 is CASSAGQPTGYGYTF. The CDR3 DNA is TGTGCCAGCAGCGCGGGACAGCCGACCGGCTATGGCTACACCTTC.

The genes are TRBV4-1 and TRBJ2-7, with 8 bases aligning to TRBD1. The CDR3 has 19 residues. The trim removed 1 base at V and 0 bases at J, leaving 14 bases unmatched. Germline CDR1 reads MGHRA; CDR2 reads YSYEKL. The CDR3 sequence is CASSQVAAGGSRVSYEQYF. DNA for the CDR3: TGCGCCAGCAGCCAAGTGGCCGCAGGGGGCTCAAGAGTCTCCTACGAGCAGTACTTC.

The chain uses TRBV7-9 and TRBJ1-1; possibly TRBD1 for D (5 bases). The CDR3 has 15 residues. V was cut by 3 bases and J by 1 base, with 12 bases left in between. CDR1 SEHNR and CDR2 FQNEAQ come from the germline V gene (reference sequence). CDR3 region: CASSLGGRSNTEAFF. The CDR3 DNA reads TGTGCCAGCAGCTTGGGGGGTCGGTCGAACACTGAAGCTTTCTTT.

The rearrangement uses TRBV5-1 and TRBJ2-3; 13 nucleotides align to TRBD2. The CDR3 covers 16 residues. The V gene end was trimmed by 4 bases and the J gene end by 0 bases; junction bases not matched to a gene: 2. Germline CDR1 reads SGHRS; CDR2 reads YFSETQ. This CDR3 reads CASSLGLAGSTDTQYF. In nucleotides, the CDR3 is TGCGCCAGCAGCCTGGGACTAGCGGGAAGCACAGATACGCAGTATTTT.

The J gene is TRBJ1-2, the V gene TRBV6-2 or TRBV6-3; possibly TRBD1 for D (5 bases). This CDR3 spans 13 amino acids. V dropped 1 base and J dropped 8 bases, with 11 bases sitting between them. Germline values: CDR1 MNHEY, CDR2 SVGEGT. CDR3 region: CASSYYRTSGYTF. CDR3 in DNA: TGTGCCAGCAGTTACTACAGGACGTCGGGCTACACCTTC.

V gene TRBV14 combines with J gene TRBJ2-7; 9 bases line up with TRBD1. Germline V gene data show CDR1 as SGHDN and CDR2 as FVKESK. The CDR3 has 13 amino acids. Trimming removed 4 bases from V and 6 bases from J; junction bases left unmatched: 4. This CDR3 reads CASSLGQGSEQYF. In nucleotides, the CDR3 is TGTGCCAGCAGCCTCGGACAGGGGAGCGAGCAGTACTTC. Complete variable domain (other parts from reference TRBV14 and TRBJ2-7): EAGVTQFPSHSVIEKGQTVTLRCDPISGHDNLYWYRRVMGKEIKFLLHFVKESKQDESGMPNNRFLAERTGGTYSTLKVQPAELEDSGVYFCASSLGQGSEQYFGPGTRLTVT.